The source of this TCR beta chain is a study of CD8+ T cells in alopecia areata. Study-wide results and limits: Researchers reported that TCR sharing among patients proved less clear than in mice, possibly HLA-linked.

The CDR3 is 12 amino acids. Trimming removed 4 bases from V and 0 bases from J, with 3 bases in between. From germline, CDR1 is MNHEY and CDR2 SMNVEV (reference sequence). Cell sorting on a FACSAria was used to separate CD4+ and CD8+ T cells from the PBMCs. This clone has only a few counts. The antigen remains unidentified. cDNA reverse transcribed from extracted RNA served as the sequencing template. The table came from immunoSEQ multiplex PCR; TCRdb's copy has only in-frame clones and leaves some out. Seen here are 150,000 to 200,000 clones, about three fifths observed once, and the top ten hold around 5%.

V gene TRBV27 combines with J gene TRBJ2-5; D is unresolved. This TCR was sampled from a human donor in good health. Sequencing was carried out using CD4+ T cells sorted from blood. The CDR3 region has the DNA TGTGCCAGCAGTTCGTACCAAGAGACCCAGTACTTC. It encodes CASSSYQETQYF.